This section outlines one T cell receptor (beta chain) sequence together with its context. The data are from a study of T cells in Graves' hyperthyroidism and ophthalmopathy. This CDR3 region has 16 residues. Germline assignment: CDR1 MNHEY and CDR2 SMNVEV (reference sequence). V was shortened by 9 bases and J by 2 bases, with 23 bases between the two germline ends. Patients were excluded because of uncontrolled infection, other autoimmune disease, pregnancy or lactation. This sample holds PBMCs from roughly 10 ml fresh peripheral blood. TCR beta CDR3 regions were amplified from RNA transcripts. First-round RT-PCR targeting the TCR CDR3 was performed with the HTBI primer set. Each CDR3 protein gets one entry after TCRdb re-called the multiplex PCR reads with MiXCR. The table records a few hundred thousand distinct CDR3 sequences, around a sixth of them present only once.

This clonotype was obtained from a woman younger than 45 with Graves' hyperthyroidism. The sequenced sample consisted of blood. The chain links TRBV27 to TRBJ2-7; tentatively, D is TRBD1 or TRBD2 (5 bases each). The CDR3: CASRRPGTSNPYEQYF. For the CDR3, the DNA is TGTGCCAGTCGCCGCCCCGGGACCTCAAATCCCTACGAGCAGTACTTC.